Detailed here is one T cell receptor beta chain. The antigen remains unidentified. The repertoire was sequenced with immunoSEQ multiplex PCR; TCRdb's copy has only in-frame clones and lacks some. The sample yields over 55,000 clones, 83% seen once. This specimen belongs to a study of T cell responses to AZD1222 COVID-19 vaccine. Whole-study results and caveats: Baseline serostatus was positive in only six AZD1222 recipients. Possibly, clonal diversity was underestimated; donors were largely white British and included more females.

V shed 0 bases and J shed 4 bases, with 10 bases lying between them. The CDR3 covers 15 residues. Looked up from germline, CDR1 is LNHNV and CDR2 is YYDKDF (reference sequence). This sequence originates from an adult who received the AZD1222 COVID-19 vaccine. Sequences were derived from peripheral blood, sampled 28 days after the second AZD1222 dose. The genes are TRBV15 and TRBJ2-1; D call uncertain. CDR3 DNA: TGTGCCACCAGCAGAGAGGGTCTAGGATACAATGAGCAGTTCTTC. Residues: CATSREGLGYNEQFF.